This T cell receptor beta chain was captured by sequencing in a study of chemoradiotherapy in HPV16-positive cancers. For the study at large: Functional T-cell assays on a couple of HPV16-positive patients' cells defined candidate HPV-specific clones and common TCR motifs.

Germline loops: CDR1 SNHLY, CDR2 FYNNEI. The CDR3 contains 12 residues. V lost 5 bases and J lost 3, with 7 bases in between. Study-wide results and limits: Candidate HPV-specific clones and E7-related TCR motifs grew in tumor during treatment. HPV-responsive T-cell expansion during chemoradiotherapy was linked to improved recurrence-free survival in HPV16-positive patients.

Measured with immunoSEQ multiplex PCR; TCRdb has only the in-frame clones, and not every one. Here the sample spans approximately 7,000 clones, 74% being singletons. A note on this clone: Its antigen remains unknown.

The TCR comes from a human donor with HPV-associated anogenital cancer. The starting material was tumor tissue, obtained from a patient who underwent chemoradiotherapy. The V gene is TRBV2, the J gene TRBJ1-2; D gene ambiguous. CDR3 DNA sequence: TGTGCCAGCAGTCTTCGGGACTATGGCTACACCTTC. Translating it yields CASSLRDYGYTF.